This T cell receptor beta chain was identified in a study of spatial heterogeneity in lung cancer. The time point here: sample taken at primary tumor resection. The donors comprised about 65 untreated early-stage non-small cell lung cancer patients. This clonotype was counted many times. TCRdb reprocessed the 5' RACE reads with MiXCR, giving one entry per CDR3 protein. The table includes around 9,700 distinct CDR3 sequences, around 6% detected once. The CDR3 contains 15 residues. Trimming shortened V by 4 bases and J by 0 bases, and 13 bases separated the two germline ends. Germline CDR1 SGHRS, CDR2 YFSETQ.

This TCR derives from a male donor with early-stage non-small cell lung cancer. The sample in question was PBMCs, obtained at surgery. The chain employs TRBV5-1 and TRBJ1-1; no reliable D call. CDR3 loop: CASSEDGTMNTEAFF. The CDR3 DNA reads TGCGCCAGCAGCGAGGACGGAACAATGAACACTGAAGCTTTCTTT.